The rows below give T cell receptor beta chains drawn from one sample of a study of blood T cell repertoires in COVID-19. Measured with immunoSEQ multiplex PCR; TCRdb has only the in-frame clones, and not every one. The sample carries about 350,000 clones, roughly 86% recorded once. The sample comprised PBMCs or T cells enriched from blood (not recorded which). Receptors were obtained from a woman aged 30 to 39 who had been exposed to COVID-19. Each CDR3 is given with its conserved first and last residue. The D gene is left open where the match is weak. Some rows have no size entry. The others give once, few or many, or a class for an expanded clone.

clone_size: .; d_call: TRBD2; j_call: TRBJ2-3; v_call: TRBV5-1; cdr3_nt: TGCGCCAGCAGCTTGACTAGCGTAATGGGGGAAGTTACGCAGTATTTT; cdr3_aa: CASSLTSVMGEVTQYF
clone_size: few; d_call: .; j_call: TRBJ1-1; v_call: TRBV7-9; cdr3_nt: TGTGCCAGCAGCTTAGGCAGGGTGGGCGCTGAAGCTTTCTTT; cdr3_aa: CASSLGRVGAEAFF
clone_size: .; d_call: .; j_call: TRBJ2-1; v_call: TRBV27; cdr3_nt: TGTGCCAGCAGTTTTTCTAGCTCAGGGGTGGGGCAGTTCTTC; cdr3_aa: CASSFSSSGVGQFF
clone_size: .; d_call: .; j_call: TRBJ2-7; v_call: TRBV12-5; cdr3_nt: TGTGCTAGTGGGCCTGACAGATCCTACGAGCAGTACTTC; cdr3_aa: CASGPDRSYEQYF
clone_size: once; d_call: .; j_call: TRBJ1-4; v_call: TRBV6-5; cdr3_nt: TGTGCCAGCAGTCTCCCCAAGGGGTTAGGGGGGGAACTGTTTTTT; cdr3_aa: CASSLPKGLGGELFF
clone_size: .; d_call: .; j_call: TRBJ2-7; v_call: TRBV27; cdr3_nt: TGTGCCAGCACGAGTAAATACGAGCAGTACTTC; cdr3_aa: CASTSKYEQYF
clone_size: .; d_call: TRBD1; j_call: TRBJ1-5; v_call: TRBV11-2; cdr3_nt: TGTGCCAGCAGCTTTGGGACAGGGGAGATACGCAATCAGCCCCAGCATTTT; cdr3_aa: CASSFGTGEIRNQPQHF
clone_size: .; d_call: .; j_call: TRBJ2-7; v_call: TRBV11-2; cdr3_nt: TGTGCCAGCAGCTTAACGACTAGTCCCAGCGAGCAGTACTTC; cdr3_aa: CASSLTTSPSEQYF
clone_size: few; d_call: .; j_call: TRBJ1-1; v_call: TRBV4-2; cdr3_nt: TGTGCCAGCAGCCAAGTTCAGGGGAAGGGGAACACTGAAGCTTTCTTT; cdr3_aa: CASSQVQGKGNTEAFF
clone_size: .; d_call: TRBD1; j_call: TRBJ1-1; v_call: TRBV30; cdr3_nt: TGTGCCTGGAGTTTTTGGACAGGGAGGGACACTGAAGCTTTCTTT; cdr3_aa: CAWSFWTGRDTEAFF
clone_size: .; d_call: TRBD2; j_call: TRBJ2-7; v_call: TRBV14; cdr3_nt: TGTGCCAGCAGCCGACTGGGACTAGCGGGAGTTTACGAGCAGTACTTC; cdr3_aa: CASSRLGLAGVYEQYF
clone_size: .; d_call: .; j_call: TRBJ2-3; v_call: TRBV30; cdr3_nt: TGTGCCACCACGACAGGTTCAAGCACAGATACGCAGTATTTT; cdr3_aa: CATTTGSSTDTQYF
clone_size: .; d_call: TRBD1; j_call: TRBJ1-1; v_call: TRBV9; cdr3_nt: TGTGCCAGCAGCGTGGGTACAGGGGGGGGCACTGAAGCTTTCTTT; cdr3_aa: CASSVGTGGGTEAFF
clone_size: .; d_call: .; j_call: TRBJ2-7; v_call: TRBV10-1; cdr3_nt: TGCGCCAGCCCAGGGGAGATCAACTACGAGCAGTACTTC; cdr3_aa: CASPGEINYEQYF
clone_size: .; d_call: TRBD2; j_call: TRBJ2-1; v_call: TRBV7-9; cdr3_nt: TGTGCCAGCAGCTTACGGACTAGCGGGCACAATGAGCAGTTCTTC; cdr3_aa: CASSLRTSGHNEQFF
clone_size: .; d_call: TRBD2; j_call: TRBJ2-7; v_call: TRBV28; cdr3_nt: TGTGCCAGCAGTTTATGGCGGGGGGCCTACGAGCAGTACTTC; cdr3_aa: CASSLWRGAYEQYF
clone_size: .; d_call: TRBD1; j_call: TRBJ2-7; v_call: TRBV28; cdr3_nt: TGTGCTATCATCCCCCCCCCGGGACAGGGGAAAAACGAGCAGTACTTC; cdr3_aa: CAIIPPPGQGKNEQYF
clone_size: .; d_call: TRBD1; j_call: TRBJ1-3; v_call: TRBV30; cdr3_nt: TGTGCCTGGAAAAGGACAGGGATTGGAAACACCATATATTTT; cdr3_aa: CAWKRTGIGNTIYF
clone_size: .; d_call: .; j_call: TRBJ1-1; v_call: TRBV18; cdr3_nt: TGTGCCAGCTCACCGGACTCGCCCGGTGAAGCTTTCTTT; cdr3_aa: CASSPDSPGEAFF
clone_size: .; d_call: .; j_call: TRBJ1-4; v_call: TRBV21-1; cdr3_nt: TGTGCCAGCAGCAGACCAGGGGACCATGAAAAACTGTTTTTT; cdr3_aa: CASSRPGDHEKLFF
clone_size: .; d_call: TRBD2; j_call: TRBJ2-7; v_call: TRBV11-2; cdr3_nt: TGTGCCAGCAGCTTTACTAGCGGGGGCGAGCAGTACTTC; cdr3_aa: CASSFTSGGEQYF
clone_size: .; d_call: .; j_call: TRBJ1-5; v_call: TRBV5-8; cdr3_nt: TGTGCCAGCAGCCTGGGGGGCTTGGGTGGCTTGGAGCCCCAGCATTTT; cdr3_aa: CASSLGGLGGLEPQHF
clone_size: .; d_call: .; j_call: TRBJ2-1; v_call: TRBV2; cdr3_nt: TGTGCCAGCAGTCGAACACAGATTAACCCCCAGTCCAATGAGCAGTTCTTC; cdr3_aa: CASSRTQINPQSNEQFF
clone_size: .; d_call: .; j_call: TRBJ1-5; v_call: TRBV3-1/TRBV3-2; cdr3_nt: TGTGCCAGCAGCCAAGATAGTGGGGGGGATCAGCCCCAGCATTTT; cdr3_aa: CASSQDSGGDQPQHF
clone_size: .; d_call: TRBD1; j_call: TRBJ2-7; v_call: TRBV9; cdr3_nt: TGTGCCAGCAGCCCCCCGTGGGACAGGGGCTCCTACGAGCAGTACTTC; cdr3_aa: CASSPPWDRGSYEQYF
clone_size: .; d_call: TRBD2; j_call: TRBJ2-1; v_call: TRBV7-9; cdr3_nt: TGTGCCAGCAGCGGGGATAGCGGGAGCTCCTACAATGAGCAGTTCTTC; cdr3_aa: CASSGDSGSSYNEQFF
clone_size: .; d_call: TRBD2; j_call: TRBJ2-3; v_call: TRBV18; cdr3_nt: TGTGCCAGCTCACCACGGGGACTAGCGGCCACAGATACGCAGTATTTT; cdr3_aa: CASSPRGLAATDTQYF
clone_size: .; d_call: .; j_call: TRBJ1-2; v_call: TRBV5-1; cdr3_nt: TGCGCCAGCAGCTTAGGTTCCAGGGCTGGCTATGGCTACACCTTC; cdr3_aa: CASSLGSRAGYGYTF
clone_size: .; d_call: .; j_call: TRBJ1-6; v_call: TRBV7-8; cdr3_nt: TGTGCCAGCAGCTTAGTCCCGGGGGGTAGGTCACCCCTCCACTTT; cdr3_aa: CASSLVPGGRSPLHF
clone_size: few; d_call: TRBD2; j_call: TRBJ2-7; v_call: TRBV27; cdr3_nt: TGTGCCAGCAGTTTAATGCTAGCGGGAAGCGAGCAGTACTTC; cdr3_aa: CASSLMLAGSEQYF
clone_size: .; d_call: .; j_call: TRBJ2-7; v_call: TRBV30; cdr3_nt: TGTGCCTGGAGTGTAGGACAGTTCTACGAGCAGTACTTC; cdr3_aa: CAWSVGQFYEQYF
clone_size: .; d_call: .; j_call: TRBJ2-5; v_call: TRBV18; cdr3_nt: TGTGCCAGCTCACCACCTTCCTCTGAGACCCAGTACTTC; cdr3_aa: CASSPPSSETQYF
clone_size: .; d_call: .; j_call: TRBJ1-4; v_call: TRBV7-4; cdr3_nt: TGTGCCAGCAGCTTAGGGCGGCAGCGTAATGAAAAACTGTTTTTT; cdr3_aa: CASSLGRQRNEKLFF
clone_size: .; d_call: TRBD1; j_call: TRBJ2-5; v_call: TRBV25-1; cdr3_nt: TGTGCCAGCCGCGGACAGGGAGAGACCCAGTACTTC; cdr3_aa: CASRGQGETQYF
clone_size: .; d_call: TRBD1; j_call: TRBJ1-5; v_call: TRBV27; cdr3_nt: TGTGCCAGCAGTTCTAACTTGCGGACAGGGCCTAGTAATCAGCCCCAGCATTTT; cdr3_aa: CASSSNLRTGPSNQPQHF
clone_size: .; d_call: .; j_call: TRBJ1-5; v_call: TRBV18; cdr3_nt: TGTGCCAGCTCACCAGGGTTGGGCACAGGGAATCAGCCCCAGCATTTT; cdr3_aa: CASSPGLGTGNQPQHF
clone_size: once; d_call: .; j_call: TRBJ1-6; v_call: TRBV6-1; cdr3_nt: TGTGCCAGCAGTGAAATCTCGAGCCAAAATTCACCCCTCCACTTT; cdr3_aa: CASSEISSQNSPLHF
clone_size: .; d_call: TRBD2; j_call: TRBJ2-2; v_call: TRBV4-2; cdr3_nt: TGTGCCAGCAGCCAAGATTTTGTGGGACTAGCGGGACGGAACACCGGGGAGCTGTTTTTT; cdr3_aa: CASSQDFVGLAGRNTGELFF
clone_size: .; d_call: .; j_call: TRBJ1-3; v_call: TRBV9; cdr3_nt: TGTGCCAGCAGCGGGAAGATCGACAGGAATCGAAACACCATATATTTT; cdr3_aa: CASSGKIDRNRNTIYF
clone_size: .; d_call: TRBD1; j_call: TRBJ2-2; v_call: TRBV3-1/TRBV3-2; cdr3_nt: TGTGCCAGCAGCAGAAGGACAGGGCCCACCGGGGAGCTGTTTTTT; cdr3_aa: CASSRRTGPTGELFF
clone_size: .; d_call: TRBD2; j_call: TRBJ2-7; v_call: TRBV18; cdr3_nt: TGTGCCAGCTCGACACCAGGCACTAGCGGGTCCTACGAGCAGTACTTC; cdr3_aa: CASSTPGTSGSYEQYF
clone_size: .; d_call: TRBD2; j_call: TRBJ2-3; v_call: TRBV3-1/TRBV3-2; cdr3_nt: TGTGCCAGCAGCCAAATGGCGGGAGTAACAGATACGCAGTATTTT; cdr3_aa: CASSQMAGVTDTQYF
clone_size: .; d_call: .; j_call: TRBJ1-1; v_call: TRBV19; cdr3_nt: TGTGCCAGTAGTGCCACAGGGAAGACTGAAGCTTTCTTT; cdr3_aa: CASSATGKTEAFF
clone_size: few; d_call: .; j_call: TRBJ1-6; v_call: TRBV7-9; cdr3_nt: TGTGCCAGCAGCTTAGCCCTTAGCGGAGGAAAATATAATTCACCCCTCCACTTT; cdr3_aa: CASSLALSGGKYNSPLHF
clone_size: .; d_call: .; j_call: TRBJ1-1; v_call: TRBV9; cdr3_nt: TGTGCCAGCAGCCCACAGAACACTGAAGCTTTCTTT; cdr3_aa: CASSPQNTEAFF
clone_size: .; d_call: .; j_call: TRBJ2-3; v_call: TRBV3-1/TRBV3-2; cdr3_nt: TGTGCCAGCAGCCTACAGGGTAGGAGAACAGATACGCAGTATTTT; cdr3_aa: CASSLQGRRTDTQYF
clone_size: .; d_call: .; j_call: TRBJ1-1; v_call: TRBV7-9; cdr3_nt: TGTGCCAGCAGCCCTAACACAGGGAGCACTGAAGCTTTCTTT; cdr3_aa: CASSPNTGSTEAFF
clone_size: .; d_call: TRBD2; j_call: TRBJ2-7; v_call: TRBV3-1/TRBV3-2; cdr3_nt: TGTGCCAGCAGCCAAGTAGGGGTACTAGCGGGCCCCACATTCGGGCAGTACTTC; cdr3_aa: CASSQVGVLAGPTFGQYF
clone_size: once; d_call: TRBD1; j_call: TRBJ1-4; v_call: TRBV19; cdr3_nt: TGTGCCAGTAGGGACAGGGTTGCAACTAATGAAAAACTGTTTTTT; cdr3_aa: CASRDRVATNEKLFF
clone_size: .; d_call: TRBD2; j_call: TRBJ2-5; v_call: TRBV5-1; cdr3_nt: TGCGCCAGCGCGAGAACTAGCGGGGCGTACCAAGAGACCCAGTACTTC; cdr3_aa: CASARTSGAYQETQYF
clone_size: .; d_call: .; j_call: TRBJ2-4; v_call: TRBV12-5; cdr3_nt: TGTGCTAGTGGTTTTATGACGGAGCTAGCCAAAAACATTCAGTACTTC; cdr3_aa: CASGFMTELAKNIQYF
clone_size: .; d_call: .; j_call: TRBJ2-7; v_call: TRBV3-1/TRBV3-2; cdr3_nt: TGTGCCAGCAGCCAGATGGCCAGGGGTGACGAGCAGTACTTC; cdr3_aa: CASSQMARGDEQYF
clone_size: .; d_call: .; j_call: TRBJ1-2; v_call: TRBV28; cdr3_nt: TGTGCCAGCAGTTTACGAGACACCGGCTACACCTTC; cdr3_aa: CASSLRDTGYTF
clone_size: few; d_call: .; j_call: TRBJ1-6; v_call: TRBV12-3/TRBV12-4; cdr3_nt: TGTGCCAGCAGTCGGGACACCAATTCACCCCTCCACTTT; cdr3_aa: CASSRDTNSPLHF